The clone carrying this T cell receptor (beta chain) has only one observation. Its antigen is unidentified. The CDR3 regions of TCR beta were amplified from RNA transcripts. HTBI primers were employed in a first-round RT-PCR of the TCR CDR3. Each CDR3 protein gets one entry after TCRdb re-called the multiplex PCR reads with MiXCR. The sample has nearly 750,000 distinct CDR3 sequences, about 35% seen once. Source material for PBMCs was more than 7.5 ml fresh peripheral blood. The data belong to a study of T cells in Graves' hyperthyroidism and ophthalmopathy. Study summary: Peripheral blood samples were taken at initial diagnosis, prior to any treatment. Study-level results: Ophthalmopathy stood apart from stable hyperthyroidism in a 13 V-J model.

Germline V gene data show CDR1 as WSHSY and CDR2 as SAAADI. CDR3 length equals 13 residues. With 7 bases removed from V and 9 bases from J, the gap between germline ends came to 18 bases. Sequencing was done on a sample of blood. The clonotype was recovered from a woman aged 35 to 49 with Graves' hyperthyroidism. The chain combines TRBV10-2 with TRBJ1-1; no reliable D call. The chain's CDR3 is CASMGPTEFKAFF. CDR3 nucleotide sequence: TGCGCCAGCATGGGTCCGACTGAATTTAAAGCTTTCTTT.